The clone carrying this T cell receptor beta chain was detected only once. Its antigen remains unknown. Method: immunoSEQ multiplex PCR; TCRdb's copy keeps in-frame clones and lacks some. The profile shows about 83,000 clones, 88% of them singletons. The source of the sample is a study of OX40 agonist ivuxolimab in advanced cancers. Whole-study context: Eligibility rules accepted prior anti-PD-1, anti-PD-L1 or anti-CTLA-4 therapy, and approximately 40% had some. Overall study findings and caveats: Expanded peripheral T cell antigen specificity was not determined. Expanded clones tended on average to be more numerous among CD8+ T cells than CD4+. At doses 0.1 to 3.0 mg/kg, CD4+ and CD8+ clones expanded.

The V gene's germline CDR1 is SQVTM and CDR2 ANQGSEA. The V gene end was trimmed by 4 bases and the J gene end by 2 bases; junction bases not matched to a gene: 2. The CDR3 extends over 13 amino acids. The source is an adult with an advanced solid tumor such as melanoma, head and neck, liver or kidney cancer. The source was CD4+ or CD8+ T cells sorted from blood, collected in a trial of the OX40 agonist ivuxolimab. The chain is built from TRBV29-1 and TRBJ2-5; 9 nucleotides align to TRBD1. The CDR3, as DNA: TGCAGCGTTGGGGACAGGGCGCAAGAGACCCAGTACTTC. The encoded protein is CSVGDRAQETQYF.